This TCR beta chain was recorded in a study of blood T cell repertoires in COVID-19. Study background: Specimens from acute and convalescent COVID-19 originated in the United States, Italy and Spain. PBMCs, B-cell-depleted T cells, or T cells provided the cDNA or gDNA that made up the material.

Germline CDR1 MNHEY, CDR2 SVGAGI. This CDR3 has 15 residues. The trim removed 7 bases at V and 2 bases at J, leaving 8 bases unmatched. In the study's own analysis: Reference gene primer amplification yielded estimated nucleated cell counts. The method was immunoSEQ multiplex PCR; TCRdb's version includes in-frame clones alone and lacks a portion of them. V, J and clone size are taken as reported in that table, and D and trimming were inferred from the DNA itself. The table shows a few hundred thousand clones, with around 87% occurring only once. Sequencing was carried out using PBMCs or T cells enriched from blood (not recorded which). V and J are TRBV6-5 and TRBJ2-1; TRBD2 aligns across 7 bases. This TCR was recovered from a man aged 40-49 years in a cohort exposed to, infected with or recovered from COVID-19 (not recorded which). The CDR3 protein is CASMGGSNTYNEQFF. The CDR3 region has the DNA TGTGCCAGCATGGGGGGGAGTAACACCTACAATGAGCAGTTCTTC.